A single sample gave rise to the 16 T cell receptor beta chains below, sequenced in a study of T cells after yellow fever vaccination (dated by TCRdb to between 2018 and 2021). The treatment or condition label for this specimen denotes: live attenuated yellow fever vaccine strain. Libraries came from 5' RACE. Instrument on record: Illumina HiSeq 2500. In TCRdb, the public reads were trimmed at Q25 with fastp and aligned with MiXCR, with productive beta chains retained. Entries that share a CDR3 protein sequence are merged under the most common genes and DNA. The sample includes some 100,000 distinct CDR3 sequences, with 7.2% observed a single time. The ten largest clonotypes hold over 2.5% of the sample. The sample was CD4+ T cells sorted from PBMCs, taken more than 35 days after the first yellow fever vaccination. These receptors all stem from a man aged 18-30 years who received the YFV17D yellow fever vaccine.

This clonotype turned up a few times. The V gene is TRBV5-4, the J gene TRBJ1-1, with no clear D. Germline V gene sequence: CDR1 SGHNT, CDR2 YYREEE (reference sequence). The CDR3 is made up of 15 amino acids. Trimming pared 0 bases from V and 1 base from J, leaving 10 bases between. CDR3 nucleotides: TGTGCCAGCAGCTTGGGGGCGGGGTGGAACACTGAAGCTTTCTTT. Translating it yields CASSLGAGWNTEAFF.

The chain has TRBV11-2 and TRBJ2-1; 9 nucleotides agree with TRBD2. CDR1 is SGHAT, CDR2 FQNNGV, per germline. The CDR3 length is 16 residues. Trimming at V came to 5 bases and at J to 3 bases, leaving 8 bases not matched to a gene. This CDR3 reads CASSLAIAGVYNEQFF. Here the CDR3 DNA reads TGTGCCAGCAGCCTGGCAATAGCGGGGGTCTACAATGAGCAGTTCTTC. The full variable domain, its missing parts supplied by reference TRBV11-2 and TRBJ2-1, is EAGVAQSPRYKIIEKRQSVAFWCNPISGHATLYWYQQILGQGPKLLIQFQNNGVVDDSQLPKDRFSAERLKGVDSTLKIQPAKLEDSAVYLCASSLAIAGVYNEQFFGPGTRLTVL.

At least ten counts were recorded for this clonotype. The V call is TRBV2, the J call TRBJ2-4, with D tentatively TRBD1 (7 bases). The CDR3 is made up of 13 amino acids. Per the germline V gene, CDR1 is SNHLY and CDR2 is FYNNEI. Trimming left V 8 bases short and J 7 bases short, with 15 bases between. The CDR3 reads CASGLAGGNIQYF. The DNA of the CDR3 is TGTGCCAGCGGGCTGGCAGGGGGGAACATTCAGTACTTC.

This sequence joins TRBV5-6 and TRBJ1-1, with a possible D match to TRBD1 (5 bases). This CDR3 region has 14 residues. The V gene's germline CDR1 is SGHDT and CDR2 YYEEEE. Trimming pared 6 bases from V and 0 bases from J, leaving 12 bases between. CDR3 sequence reads: CASTALTVNTEAFF. Here the CDR3 DNA reads TGTGCCAGCACCGCATTGACAGTGAACACTGAAGCTTTCTTT.

This clonotype has ten or more counts. The chain uses TRBV5-1 and TRBJ2-3; 8 bases line up with TRBD1. Germline V gene sequence: CDR1 SGHRS, CDR2 YFSETQ. This CDR3 has 15 amino acids. Unmatched junction bases numbered 2, after V lost 1 base and J lost 1 base. Here the CDR3 reads CASSLKDRGTDTQYF. In nucleotides, the CDR3 is TGCGCCAGCAGCTTGAAGGACAGGGGCACAGATACGCAGTATTTT.

This clonotype occurred many times. The rearrangement links TRBV3-1 to TRBJ1-1; D remains unclear. V lost 1 base, J lost 3 bases, and 6 bases lay in between. CDR3 length: 13 residues. Germline lookup yields CDR1 LGHDT and CDR2 YNNKEL (reference sequence). CDR3 loop: CASSQVQYTEAFF. In DNA, the CDR3 is TGTGCCAGCAGCCAAGTACAGTACACTGAAGCTTTCTTT.

Ten or more counts support this clonotype. The chain is built from TRBV4-3 and TRBJ1-6; D might be TRBD1 (6 bases). Germline lookup yields CDR1 LGHNA and CDR2 YSLEER. The CDR3 consists of 14 residues. Trimming cost V 3 bases and J 4 bases, with 7 bases left between them. CDR3 coding DNA: TGCGCCAGCAGCCAGGACAGATATAATTCACCCCTCCACTTT. Protein product: CASSQDRYNSPLHF.

This clonotype occurred many times. V usage is TRBV7-3 and J usage is TRBJ1-1; no firm D call. The germline V gene has CDR1 SGHTA and CDR2 FQGTGA. Trimming removed 2 bases from V and 0 bases from J, with 7 bases in between. The CDR3 contains 14 residues. The CDR3 sequence is CASSLDGMNTEAFF. The CDR3 coding sequence is TGTGCCAGCAGCTTAGACGGCATGAACACTGAAGCTTTCTTT. The full variable domain, in which reference TRBV7-3 and TRBJ1-1 provide the parts outside the CDR3, is GAGVSQTPSNKVTEKGKYVELRCDPISGHTALYWYRQSLGQGPEFLIYFQGTGAADDSGLPNDRFFAVRPEGSVSTLKIQRTERGDSAVYLCASSLDGMNTEAFFGQGTRLTVV.

This clonotype was counted only a few times. The J gene is TRBJ2-7, the V gene TRBV6-2 or TRBV6-3; 12 bases line up with TRBD2. There are 14 residues in the CDR3. Germline assignment: CDR1 MNHEY and CDR2 SVGEGT. Trimming at V came to 8 bases and at J to 2 bases, leaving 4 bases not matched to a gene. CDR3 DNA sequence: TGTGCCAGCGGCCGACTAGCGGGGGCCTACGAGCAGTACGTC. It specifies CASGRLAGAYEQYV.

This clonotype was recorded at least ten times. The chain employs TRBV18 and TRBJ2-7; TRBD1 aligns across 12 bases. Unmatched junction bases numbered 1, after V lost 4 bases and J lost 0 bases. CDR1 KGHSH and CDR2 LQKENI come from the germline V gene. This CDR3 is built from 15 residues. The CDR3 sequence is CASSLGQGASYEQYF. CDR3 nucleotides: TGTGCCAGCTCACTGGGACAGGGGGCCTCCTACGAGCAGTACTTC.

Of note for this clonotype: A much more abundant neighbour one base away suggests this may be a read error. The chain's CDR3 is CASSLGVGTTHETQYF. CDR3 bases: TGTGCCAGCAGCTTGGGGGTAGGGACTACACACGAGACCCAGTACTTC. The chain links TRBV7-9 to TRBJ2-5; 7 positions match TRBD2. CDR1 and CDR2 (germline): SEHNR, FQNEAQ (reference sequence). V lost 3 bases and J lost 5; bases outside the gene matches: 12. This CDR3 has 16 residues.

This clonotype was recorded at least ten times. The gene calls are TRBV10-3 and TRBJ1-2; 10 positions agree with TRBD1. CDR3 size: 15 residues. With 8 bases clipped from V and 4 bases from J, the junction kept 10 bases outside the gene matches. The germline CDR1 and CDR2 sequences are ENHRY and SYGVKD. In nucleotides, the CDR3 is TGTGCCATCCATAACGGACAGGGGGTCCCCTATGGCTACACCTTC. This codes for CAIHNGQGVPYGYTF.

The rearrangement joins TRBV7-2 to TRBJ1-1, with 7 bases identical to TRBD1. Unmatched junction bases numbered 11, after V lost 5 bases and J lost 14 bases. Looked up from germline, CDR1 is SGHTA and CDR2 is FQGNSA. This CDR3 is 12 amino acids long. CDR3 in amino acids: CASSPDRDGLFF. The DNA of the CDR3 is TGTGCCAGCAGCCCCGACAGGGACGGCCTATTCTTT.

This clonotype showed up many times. This sequence joins TRBV7-2 and TRBJ2-3, with D possibly being TRBD1 (6 bases). This CDR3 is built from 14 residues. V gave up 5 bases and J gave up 4 bases, with 13 bases separating them. Germline CDR1 and CDR2: SGHTA and FQGNSA. This CDR3 is CASSRNQGPDTQYF. The CDR3 bases are TGTGCCAGCAGCCGGAATCAGGGGCCAGATACGCAGTATTTT.

This clonotype appeared many times. This sequence joins TRBV18 and TRBJ1-2, with 7 positions matching TRBD1. The junction had 0 bases not matched to a gene; V was cut back by 2 bases and J by 3 bases. CDR1 and CDR2 from the germline V gene are KGHSH and LQKENI. CDR3 size: 13 residues. CDR3 amino acids: CASSPTGDYGYTF. The CDR3 DNA reads as TGTGCCAGCTCACCAACAGGGGACTATGGCTACACCTTC.

This clonotype was recorded many times. The chain couples TRBV29-1 to TRBJ2-1; 8 bases align to TRBD2. After removal of 2 bases from V and 3 bases from J, the junction contained 0 bases not matched to a gene. CDR1 SQVTM and CDR2 ANQGSEA come from the germline V gene. The CDR3 length is 13 residues. This chain's CDR3 is CSVERGGYNEQFF. The CDR3 nucleotides are TGCAGCGTTGAACGGGGGGGCTACAATGAGCAGTTCTTC.